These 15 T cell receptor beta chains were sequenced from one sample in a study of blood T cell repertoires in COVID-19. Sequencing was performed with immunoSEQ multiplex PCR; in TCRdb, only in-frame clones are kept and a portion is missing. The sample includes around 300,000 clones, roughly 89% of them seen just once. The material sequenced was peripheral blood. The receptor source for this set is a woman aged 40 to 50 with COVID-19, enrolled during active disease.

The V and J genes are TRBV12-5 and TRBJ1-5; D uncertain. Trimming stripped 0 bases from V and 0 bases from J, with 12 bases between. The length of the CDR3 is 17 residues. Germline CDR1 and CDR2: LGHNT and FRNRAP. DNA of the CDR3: TGTGCTAGTGGTTTGGTTAGTAGAGAATCTAGCAATCAGCCCCAGCATTTT. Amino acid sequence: CASGLVSRESSNQPQHF. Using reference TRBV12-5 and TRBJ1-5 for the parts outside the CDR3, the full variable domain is DARVTQTPRHKVTEMGQEVTMRCQPILGHNTVFWYRQTMMQGLELLAYFRNRAPLDDSGMPKDRFSAEMPDATLATLKIQPSEPRDSAVYFCASGLVSRESSNQPQHFGDGTRLSIL.

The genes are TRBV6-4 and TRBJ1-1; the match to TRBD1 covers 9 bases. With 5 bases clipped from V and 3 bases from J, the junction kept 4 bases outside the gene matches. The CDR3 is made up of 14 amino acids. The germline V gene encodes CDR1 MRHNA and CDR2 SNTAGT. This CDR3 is CASSTGTGHTEAFF. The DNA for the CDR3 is TGTGCCAGCAGTACCGGGACAGGGCACACTGAAGCTTTCTTT.

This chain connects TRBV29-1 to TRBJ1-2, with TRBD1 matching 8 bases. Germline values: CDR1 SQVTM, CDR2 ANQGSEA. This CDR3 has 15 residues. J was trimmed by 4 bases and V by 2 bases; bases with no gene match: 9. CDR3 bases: TGCAGCGTTGAATCCGACAGGGGAGCCCCCTATGGCTACACCTTC. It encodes CSVESDRGAPYGYTF.

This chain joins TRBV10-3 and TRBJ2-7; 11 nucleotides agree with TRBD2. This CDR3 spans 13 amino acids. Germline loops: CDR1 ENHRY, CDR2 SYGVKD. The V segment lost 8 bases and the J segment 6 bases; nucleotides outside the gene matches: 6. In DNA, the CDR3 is TGTGCCATCTCCCTAGCGGGGGGCTCCGAGCAGTACTTC. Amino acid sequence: CAISLAGGSEQYF.

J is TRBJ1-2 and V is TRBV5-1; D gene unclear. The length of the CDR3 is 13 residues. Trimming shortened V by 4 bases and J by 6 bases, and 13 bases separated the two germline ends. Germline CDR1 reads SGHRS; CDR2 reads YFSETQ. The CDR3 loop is CASSQPPGNGYTF. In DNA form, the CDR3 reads TGCGCCAGCAGCCAACCTCCGGGGAATGGCTACACCTTC.

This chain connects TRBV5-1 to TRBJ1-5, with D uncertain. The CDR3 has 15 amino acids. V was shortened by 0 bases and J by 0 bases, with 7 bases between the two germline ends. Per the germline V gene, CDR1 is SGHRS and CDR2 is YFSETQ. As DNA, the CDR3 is TGCGCCAGCAGCTTGGCGGGGAATAGCAATCAGCCCCAGCATTTT. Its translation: CASSLAGNSNQPQHF.

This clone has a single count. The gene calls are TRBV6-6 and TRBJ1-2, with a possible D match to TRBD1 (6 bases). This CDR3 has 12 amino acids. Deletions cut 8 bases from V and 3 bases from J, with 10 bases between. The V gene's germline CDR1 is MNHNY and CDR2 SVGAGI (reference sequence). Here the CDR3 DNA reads TGTGCCAGCGGGACACCTGACTATGGCTACACCTTC. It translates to CASGTPDYGYTF.

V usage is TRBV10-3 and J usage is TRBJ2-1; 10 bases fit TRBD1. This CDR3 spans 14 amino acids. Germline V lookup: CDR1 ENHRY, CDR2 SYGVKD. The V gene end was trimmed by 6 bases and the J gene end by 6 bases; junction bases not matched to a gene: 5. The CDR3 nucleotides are TGTGCCATCAGGGGGACAGGGGAAAGCAATGAGCAGTTCTTC. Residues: CAIRGTGESNEQFF.

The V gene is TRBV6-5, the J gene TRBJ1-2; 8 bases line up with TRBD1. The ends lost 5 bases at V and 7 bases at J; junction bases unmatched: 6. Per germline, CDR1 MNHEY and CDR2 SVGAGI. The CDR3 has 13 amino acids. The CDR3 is CASSPDRVFGYTF. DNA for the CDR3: TGTGCCAGCAGTCCGGACAGGGTCTTTGGCTACACCTTC.

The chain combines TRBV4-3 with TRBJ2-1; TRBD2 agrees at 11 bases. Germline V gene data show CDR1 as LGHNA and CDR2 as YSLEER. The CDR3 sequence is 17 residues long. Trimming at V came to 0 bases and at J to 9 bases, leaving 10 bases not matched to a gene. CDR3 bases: TGCGCCAGCAGCCAAGATCTTACTAGCGGGAGAAACGGTGAGCAGTTCTTC. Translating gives CASSQDLTSGRNGEQFF.

This CDR3 reads CASSTGGASGELFF. The CDR3 DNA sequence: TGTGCCAGTAGTACAGGGGGCGCCTCCGGGGAGCTGTTTTTT. The rearrangement joins TRBV19 to TRBJ2-2; 8 nucleotides line up with TRBD1. The ends lost 4 bases at V and 6 bases at J; junction bases unmatched: 4. The germline V gene encodes CDR1 LNHDA and CDR2 SQIVND (reference sequence). The CDR3 length is 14 residues.

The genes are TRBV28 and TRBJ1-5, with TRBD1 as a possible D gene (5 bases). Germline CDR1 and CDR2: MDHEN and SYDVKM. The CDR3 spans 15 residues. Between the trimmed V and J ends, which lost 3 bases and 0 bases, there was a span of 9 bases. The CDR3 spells CASSLGEGSNQPQHF. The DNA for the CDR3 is TGTGCCAGCAGTTTGGGGGAGGGTAGCAATCAGCCCCAGCATTTT. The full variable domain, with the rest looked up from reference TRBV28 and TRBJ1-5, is DVKVTQSSRYLVKRTGEKVFLECVQDMDHENMFWYRQDPGLGLRLIYFSYDVKMKEKGDIPEGYSVSREKKERFSLILESASTNQTSMYLCASSLGEGSNQPQHFGDGTRLSIL.

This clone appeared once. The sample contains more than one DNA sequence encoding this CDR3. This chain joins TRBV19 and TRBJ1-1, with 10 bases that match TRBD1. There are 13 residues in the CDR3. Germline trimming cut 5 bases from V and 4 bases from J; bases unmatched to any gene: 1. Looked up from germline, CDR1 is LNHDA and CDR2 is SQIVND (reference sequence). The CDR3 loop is CASSDRGLTEAFF. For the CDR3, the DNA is TGTGCCAGTAGTGACAGGGGGCTCACTGAAGCTTTCTTT.

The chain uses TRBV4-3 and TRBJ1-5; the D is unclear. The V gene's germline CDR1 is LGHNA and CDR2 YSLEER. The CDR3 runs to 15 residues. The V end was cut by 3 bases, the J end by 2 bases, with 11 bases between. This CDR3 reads CASSQFWGGNQPQHF. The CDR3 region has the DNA TGCGCCAGCAGCCAGTTCTGGGGAGGCAATCAGCCCCAGCATTTT.

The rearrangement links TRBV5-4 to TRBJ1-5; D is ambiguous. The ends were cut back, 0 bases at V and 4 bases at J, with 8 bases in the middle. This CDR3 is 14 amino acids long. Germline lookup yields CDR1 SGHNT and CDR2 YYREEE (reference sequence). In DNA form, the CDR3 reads TGTGCCAGCAGCTTGGATGGCAGTAATCAGCCCCAGCATTTT. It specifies CASSLDGSNQPQHF.